Sequencing of this T cell receptor beta chain was carried out in a study of blood T cell repertoires in COVID-19. Only in-frame clones appear in the TCRdb table, and some are missing; sequencing was by immunoSEQ multiplex PCR. The profile shows about 190,000 clones, about three quarters of them singletons. V shed 0 bases and J 3 bases; nucleotides not matched to a gene: 5. Germline lookup yields CDR1 SGHRS and CDR2 YFSETQ. The CDR3 sequence is 16 residues long. The chain couples TRBV5-1 to TRBJ2-1, with 8 bases matching TRBD2. This TCR was recovered from a woman of 80 years or more with COVID-19, enrolled during active disease. Source material: peripheral blood. This chain's CDR3 is CASSLEVTSDYNEQFF. The CDR3 bases are TGCGCCAGCAGCTTGGAGGTGACTAGCGACTACAATGAGCAGTTCTTC.